Below are 31 T cell receptor beta chains sequenced from a single sample in a study of T cell repertoires in cytomegalovirus infection. TCRdb reprocessed the reads with MiXCR, giving one entry per CDR3 protein. The sample holds more than 400,000 distinct CDR3 sequences; 26% are singletons and the top ten take around 14%. Sequenced sample: PBMCs. These TCRs come from a human donor in good health (CMV status not recorded). Some clones in this sample may be carry-over from other donors' samples.

V and J are TRBV7-8 and TRBJ1-1; no clear D gene. Trimming took 0 bases from V and 6 from J, leaving 8 bases between them. This CDR3 has 13 amino acids. From germline, CDR1 is SGHVS and CDR2 FQNEAQ. CDR3 protein: CASSLAGRPEAFF. CDR3 nucleotides: TGTGCCAGCAGCTTAGCCGGTCGACCTGAAGCTTTCTTT.

This clonotype occurred a few times. The V call is TRBV6-1, the J call TRBJ1-1; possible D gene TRBD1, 6 bases. This CDR3 is built from 13 residues. Trimming removed 8 bases from V and 3 bases from J, with 13 bases in between. The V gene's germline CDR1 is MNHNS and CDR2 SASEGT. Here the CDR3 DNA reads TGTGCCAGCGGGTACAGGGAACACACTGAAGCTTTCTTT. The encoded protein is CASGYREHTEAFF.

This clonotype was detected ten times or more. The rearrangement links TRBV7-8 to TRBJ1-5; 8 nucleotides line up with TRBD1. The trim removed 4 bases at V and 4 bases at J, leaving 9 bases unmatched. This CDR3 is built from 16 residues. The germline V gene has CDR1 SGHVS and CDR2 FQNEAQ. CDR3 bases: TGTGCCAGCAGCTCCGGACAGGGCCACAGGAATCAGCCCCAGCATTTT. It yields the protein CASSSGQGHRNQPQHF.

The chain links TRBV15 to TRBJ2-2; D is ambiguous. Trimming took 1 base from V and 3 from J, leaving 3 bases between them. Germline CDR1 is LNHNV and CDR2 is YYDKDF (reference sequence). The CDR3 sequence is 13 residues long. CDR3 sequence reads: CATSRVHTGELFF. The CDR3 DNA follows: TGTGCCACCAGCAGAGTTCACACCGGGGAGCTGTTTTTT.

Ten or more counts support this clonotype. DNA of the CDR3: TGTGCCAGCAGCTTAGATGAGCAGTTCTTC. Amino acids: CASSLDEQFF. The V gene is TRBV7-9, the J gene TRBJ2-1; no firm D call. V was pared by 1 base and J by 8 bases, with 0 bases between. The germline V gene has CDR1 SEHNR and CDR2 FQNEAQ (reference sequence). The CDR3 has 10 amino acids.

In its sample, this clonotype was seen a few times. V is TRBV4-1 and J is TRBJ2-5; TRBD2 matches at 9 bases. Germline CDR1 reads MGHRA; CDR2 reads YSYEKL. With 0 bases clipped from V and 1 base from J, the junction kept 3 bases outside the gene matches. CDR3 length: 16 amino acids. In DNA, the CDR3 is TGCGCCAGCAGCCAAGAGGGCGGGAGGGCCCAAGAGACCCAGTACTTC. Amino acids: CASSQEGGRAQETQYF.

The chain combines TRBV7-3 with TRBJ2-1; 9 bases map to TRBD2. CDR1 is SGHTA and CDR2 is FQGTGA in the germline V gene. The CDR3 spans 16 residues. J gave up 8 bases and V 0 bases, and 8 bases lay outside the gene matches. CDR3 residues: CASSLTGTSRSDEQFF. The CDR3 bases are TGTGCCAGCAGCTTAACGGGGACTAGCAGGTCCGATGAGCAGTTCTTC.

This clonotype was detected ten times or more. The V call is TRBV7-2, the J call TRBJ2-7; 7 bases fit TRBD2. CDR1 is SGHTA and CDR2 is FQGNSA in the germline V gene. CDR3 size: 16 residues. The V and J ends lost 1 base and 4 bases, in that order; junction bases with no gene match: 10. The CDR3 DNA reads as TGTGCCAGCAGCTTAGGGGAAGCGGGAAGAGGGTACGAGCAGTACTTC. It translates to CASSLGEAGRGYEQYF.

This clonotype was seen many times. The J gene is TRBJ2-3, the V gene TRBV7-2; D gene ambiguous. The germline gives CDR1 SGHTA, CDR2 FQGNSA. This CDR3 contains 12 residues. V was trimmed by 0 bases and J by 5 bases, leaving 3 bases between them. The CDR3 here is CASSLALDTQYF. The CDR3, as DNA: TGTGCCAGCAGCTTAGCGCTAGATACGCAGTATTTT.

This chain links TRBV27 with TRBJ1-1, with D unresolved. CDR3 length: 15 residues. V gave up 3 bases and J gave up 1 base, with 12 bases separating them. Germline assignment: CDR1 MNHEY and CDR2 SMNVEV (reference sequence). CDR3 sequence reads: CASSFSEWGNTEAFF. Written as DNA, the CDR3 is TGTGCCAGCAGTTTTTCAGAGTGGGGGAACACTGAAGCTTTCTTT.

The chain joins TRBV3-1 to TRBJ1-2; TRBD1 agrees at 8 bases. Germline values: CDR1 LGHDT, CDR2 YNNKEL (reference sequence). CDR3 length: 15 residues. The V gene end was trimmed by 1 base and the J gene end by 2 bases; junction bases not matched to a gene: 3. CDR3 nucleotide sequence: TGTGCCAGCAGCCAAGGACAGGGGTGGAACTATGGCTACACCTTC. It translates to CASSQGQGWNYGYTF.

In DNA, the CDR3 is TGTGCCAGCAGTAACCCTCGGTCCCTCCACTTT. This codes for CASSNPRSLHF. The chain has TRBV6-6 and TRBJ1-6; the D is unclear. V lost 5 bases and J lost 14, with 10 bases in between. Germline CDR1 and CDR2: MNHNY and SVGAGI (reference sequence). The CDR3 sequence is 11 residues long.

This clonotype occurred many times. The gene calls are TRBV4-1 and TRBJ2-2; TRBD2 aligns across 7 bases. J was trimmed by 5 bases and V by 0 bases; bases with no gene match: 18. This CDR3 has 20 amino acids. Germline lookup yields CDR1 MGHRA and CDR2 YSYEKL. CDR3 nucleotide sequence: TGCGCCAGCAGCCAAGATCGAGTTTTGGAGCGGTGGCGGGGGACCGGGGAGCTGTTTTTT. It encodes CASSQDRVLERWRGTGELFF.

This clonotype was recorded a few times. The V gene is TRBV5-5, the J gene TRBJ1-2; the match to TRBD1 covers 8 bases. The CDR3 extends over 15 amino acids. The ends lost 1 base at V and 7 bases at J; junction bases unmatched: 9. CDR1 and CDR2 (germline): SGHKS, YYEKEE (reference sequence). The CDR3: CASSLSSGQGSGYTF. CDR3 DNA sequence: TGTGCCAGCAGCTTGTCCTCAGGACAGGGCAGTGGCTACACCTTC.

This clonotype appeared a few times. The chain uses TRBV29-1 and TRBJ2-6; TRBD1 aligns across 9 bases. CDR3 length equals 16 residues. The V gene end was trimmed by 6 bases and the J gene end by 9 bases; junction bases not matched to a gene: 15. Germline CDR1 SQVTM, CDR2 ANQGSEA. The CDR3 spells CSVIKTGGIGGNVLTF. The DNA of the CDR3 is TGCAGCGTGATTAAGACAGGGGGTATTGGTGGCAACGTCCTGACTTTC.

V usage is TRBV12-3 or TRBV12-4 and J usage is TRBJ1-1; no definite D call. Trimming removed 7 bases at V and 4 bases at J, with 16 bases between. CDR3 length: 14 residues. The CDR3 is CASTRELKATEAFF. The CDR3 DNA reads TGTGCCAGCACCCGGGAGCTAAAAGCCACTGAAGCTTTCTTT.

This chain links TRBV9 with TRBJ2-7; 11 bases line up with TRBD2. The junction had 5 bases not matched to a gene; V was cut back by 3 bases and J by 3 bases. Germline lookup yields CDR1 SGDLS and CDR2 YYNGEE. This CDR3 has 15 residues. The DNA for the CDR3 is TGTGCCAGCAGCGAACTAGCGGGAGCGGTCTACGAGCAGTACTTC. Protein sequence: CASSELAGAVYEQYF.

This clonotype was counted at least ten times. The chain is built from TRBV7-6 and TRBJ2-1, with 8 positions matching TRBD1. Germline CDR1 and CDR2: SGHVS and FNYEAQ. The J segment lost 5 bases and the V segment lost 4 bases, leaving 13 bases of the junction unmatched. The CDR3 consists of 17 residues. The CDR3 here is CASSSIVGQGSDNEQFF. The CDR3 DNA reads TGTGCCAGCAGCTCCATTGTAGGACAGGGTTCTGACAATGAGCAGTTCTTC.

A single count supports this clonotype. V gene TRBV20-1 combines with J gene TRBJ2-5, with TRBD2 matching over 7 bases. J gave up 7 bases and V 7 bases, and 12 bases lay outside the gene matches. Germline CDR1 and CDR2: DFQATT and SNEGSKA (reference sequence). CDR3 length: 13 amino acids. CDR3 in amino acids: CSVAIGTTGTQYF. CDR3 coding DNA: TGCAGTGTTGCTATTGGGACTACGGGGACCCAGTACTTC.

This clonotype was seen ten or more times. This chain links TRBV7-6 with TRBJ2-1, with a possible D match to TRBD2 (6 bases). Deletions cut 4 bases from V and 0 bases from J, with 10 bases between. The CDR3 has 15 residues. Germline CDR1 is SGHVS and CDR2 is FNYEAQ. This CDR3 reads CASSYGTYSYNEQFF. CDR3 nucleotides: TGTGCCAGCAGCTACGGGACTTACTCCTACAATGAGCAGTTCTTC. Filled out from reference TRBV7-6 and TRBJ2-1, the complete variable domain reads GAGVSQSPRYKVTKRGQDVALRCDPISGHVSLYWYRQALGQGPEFLTYFNYEAQQDKSGLPNDRFSAERPEGSISTLTIQRTEQRDSAMYRCASSYGTYSYNEQFFGPGTRLTVL.

This clonotype was counted a few times. The chain recombines TRBV7-6 with TRBJ2-1; 8 positions match TRBD2. V lost 5 bases to trimming and J lost 2 bases; unmatched junction nucleotides: 8. Germline CDR1 reads SGHVS; CDR2 reads FNYEAQ. CDR3 length: 16 residues. CDR3 protein: CASSILSGSAYNEQFF. The CDR3 nucleotides read TGTGCCAGCAGCATTTTAAGCGGGAGCGCCTACAATGAGCAGTTCTTC. Full variable domain (rest looked up from reference TRBV7-6 and TRBJ2-1): GAGVSQSPRYKVTKRGQDVALRCDPISGHVSLYWYRQALGQGPEFLTYFNYEAQQDKSGLPNDRFSAERPEGSISTLTIQRTEQRDSAMYRCASSILSGSAYNEQFFGPGTRLTVL.

The J gene is TRBJ1-2, the V gene TRBV9; 9 nucleotides agree with TRBD1. Germline CDR1 and CDR2: SGDLS and YYNGEE. The junction had 4 bases not matched to a gene; V was cut back by 3 bases and J by 7 bases. CDR3 length: 13 residues. CDR3 bases: TGTGCCAGCAGCGGAACAGGGGGCTTTGGCTACACCTTC. It encodes CASSGTGGFGYTF.

This clonotype was seen a few times. The J gene is TRBJ2-1, the V gene TRBV4-2; 11 nucleotides line up with TRBD2. The germline CDR1 and CDR2 sequences are LGHNA and YNFKEQ. There are 17 residues in the CDR3. V was pared by 2 bases and J by 5 bases, with 8 bases of the junction left unmatched. The CDR3 DNA reads TGTGCCAGCAGCCAACCAGACCTAGCGGGAGGACACAATGAGCAGTTCTTC. Its protein is CASSQPDLAGGHNEQFF.

This clonotype has ten or more counts. The V and J genes are TRBV7-2 and TRBJ1-2; D unclear. V was shortened by 2 bases and J by 4 bases, with 14 bases between the two germline ends. Germline CDR1 reads SGHTA; CDR2 reads FQGNSA. The CDR3 contains 15 residues. The CDR3: CASSLRPGKAYGYTF. The CDR3 bases are TGTGCCAGCAGCTTAAGGCCGGGGAAAGCCTATGGCTACACCTTC.

This clonotype was detected only once. The V call is TRBV19, the J call TRBJ2-1; 8 bases map to TRBD2. With 3 bases clipped from V and 8 bases from J, the junction kept 12 bases outside the gene matches. Germline V lookup: CDR1 LNHDA, CDR2 SQIVND (reference sequence). The length of the CDR3 is 16 residues. The CDR3 protein is CASSIGAGALYDEQFF. CDR3 nucleotide sequence: TGTGCCAGTAGTATTGGAGCGGGAGCTCTTTACGATGAGCAGTTCTTC. Together with reference TRBV19 and TRBJ2-1, the CDR3 gives the full variable domain: DGGITQSPKYLFRKEGQNVTLSCEQNLNHDAMYWYRQDPGQGLRLIYYSQIVNDFQKGDIAEGYSVSREKKESFPLTVTSAQKNPTAFYLCASSIGAGALYDEQFFGPGTRLTVL.

The rearrangement uses TRBV5-6 and TRBJ2-1, with 11 bases aligning to TRBD2. The germline CDR1 and CDR2 sequences are SGHDT and YYEEEE. This CDR3 comprises 15 residues. Germline trimming cut 0 bases from V and 12 bases from J; bases unmatched to any gene: 8. In DNA, the CDR3 is TGTGCCAGCAGCTTGGCATTAGCGGGAGGGTGGTGGCAGTTCTTC. Its translation is CASSLALAGGWWQFF.

This clonotype was seen more than once but under ten times. This sequence joins TRBV7-2 and TRBJ1-5; a possible D gene is TRBD1 (5 bases). Trimming took off 2 bases at V and 3 bases at J, with 8 bases between the two ends. Germline CDR1 is SGHTA and CDR2 is FQGNSA. The CDR3 runs 14 residues. The CDR3 protein is CASSLRQFNQPQHF. The CDR3 nucleotides read TGTGCCAGCAGCTTACGACAGTTCAATCAGCCCCAGCATTTT.

This clonotype was observed a handful of times. No conserved phenylalanine or tryptophan ends this CDR3, so it is likely a read error. The DNA is left out, because the CDR3 cannot be placed on it with certainty; the CDR3 is given as TCRdb lists it. CDR3 sequence reads: CASSSPGRAL. This chain joins TRBV28 and TRBJ1-2. Counting both end residues, the CDR3 totals 10 amino acids. Per the germline V gene, CDR1 is MDHEN and CDR2 is SYDVKM.

This clonotype appeared many times. The V call is TRBV10-3, the J call TRBJ2-7; no definite D call. The CDR3 extends over 14 amino acids. Germline values: CDR1 ENHRY, CDR2 SYGVKD. V gave up 1 base and J gave up 0 bases, with 7 bases separating them. CDR3 in DNA: TGTGCCATCAGTGAGTACTCGAGCTCCTACGAGCAGTACTTC. This gives the protein CAISEYSSSYEQYF.

This clonotype was counted many times. A junction boundary mismatches the germline segment, possibly from a read error. The rearrangement uses TRBV5-1 and TRBJ2-2; D possibly corresponds to TRBD2 (6 bases). From germline, CDR1 is SGHRS and CDR2 YFSETQ. This CDR3 has 15 amino acids. In DNA, the CDR3 is TGTGCCAGCAGCTCTGGGACTTCCAACACCGGGGAGCTGTTTTTT. Encoded protein: CASSSGTSNTGELFF.

This chain links TRBV2 with TRBJ2-7; 10 bases fit TRBD2. Trimming took 4 bases from V and 4 from J; bases not matched to a gene: 7. Per the germline V gene, CDR1 is SNHLY and CDR2 is FYNNEI. The CDR3 runs to 15 residues. Here the CDR3 DNA reads TGTGCCAGCAGTGGCAGCCTAGCGGGAGAATACGAGCAGTACTTC. Translation: CASSGSLAGEYEQYF. Complete variable domain (other parts from reference TRBV2 and TRBJ2-7): EPEVTQTPSHQVTQMGQEVILRCVPISNHLYFYWYRQILGQKVEFLVSFYNNEISEKSEIFDDQFSVERPDGSNFTLKIRSTKLEDSAMYFCASSGSLAGEYEQYFGPGTRLTVT.